Sequencing of this T cell receptor (beta chain) was carried out in a study of blood T cell repertoires in COVID-19. Sequenced by immunoSEQ multiplex PCR; TCRdb stores in-frame clones only, minus some. Among approximately 340,000 clones listed, 87% were seen once. On this clone: This same CDR3 is encoded by further DNA sequences in the sample.

Specimen: peripheral blood. The receptor's source is a man aged 25 to 40 with COVID-19, enrolled during active disease.

The CDR3 nucleotides read TGTGCCAGTAGTCCAGTCCTAGTAGCGGGGAGCTCTGGGGCCAACGTCCTGACTTTC. Amino acid sequence: CASSPVLVAGSSGANVLTF. The V and J genes are TRBV6-6 and TRBJ2-6, with 8 nucleotides matching TRBD2. V lost 9 bases to trimming and J lost 0 bases; unmatched junction nucleotides: 16. The CDR3 loop spans 19 amino acids. Germline values: CDR1 MNHNY, CDR2 SVGAGI (reference sequence).